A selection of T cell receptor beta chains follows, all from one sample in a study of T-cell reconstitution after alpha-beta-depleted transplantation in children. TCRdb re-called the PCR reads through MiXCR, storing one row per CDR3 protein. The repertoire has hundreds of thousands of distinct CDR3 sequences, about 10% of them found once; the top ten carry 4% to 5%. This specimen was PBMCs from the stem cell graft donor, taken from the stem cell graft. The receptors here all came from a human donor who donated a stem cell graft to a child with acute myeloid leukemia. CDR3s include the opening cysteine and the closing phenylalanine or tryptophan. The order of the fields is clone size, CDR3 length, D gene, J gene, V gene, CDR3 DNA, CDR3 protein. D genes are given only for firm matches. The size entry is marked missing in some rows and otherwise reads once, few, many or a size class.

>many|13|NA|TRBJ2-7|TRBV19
TGTGCCAGTAGTATATCCCGGGCGAACGAGCAGTACTTC
CASSISRANEQYF
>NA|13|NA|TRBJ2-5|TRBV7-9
TGTGCCAGCAGCTTAATTCTTCCCGATAATAGGGACTTC
CASSLILPDNRDF
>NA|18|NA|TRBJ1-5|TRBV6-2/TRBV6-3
TGTGCCAGCAGTTACGAAACGGGCTTCAGAATGGGCAATCAGCCCCAGCATTTT
CASSYETGFRMGNQPQHF
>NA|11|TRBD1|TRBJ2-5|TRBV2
TGTGCCAGCGACAGGGAAGAGACCCAGTACTTC
CASDREETQYF
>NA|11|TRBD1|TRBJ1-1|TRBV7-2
TGTGCCAGCAGTCCCGACAGGGGTGCTTTCTTT
CASSPDRGAFF
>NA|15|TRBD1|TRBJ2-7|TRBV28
TGTGCCAGCAGAGGTGGACAGGGTGGATCCTACGAGCAGTACTTC
CASRGGQGGSYEQYF
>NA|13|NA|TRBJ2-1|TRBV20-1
TGCAGTGGCAGGGTCGGTGGGAACAATGAGCAGTTCTTC
CSGRVGGNNEQFF
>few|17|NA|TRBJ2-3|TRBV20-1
TGCAGTGCTGAAGCACCACTGACCAGCGCAGGCACAGATACGCAGTATTTT
CSAEAPLTSAGTDTQYF
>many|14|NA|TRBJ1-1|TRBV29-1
TGCAGCGTTGGAGGGATGCTGACGAACACTGAAGCTTTCTTT
CSVGGMLTNTEAFF
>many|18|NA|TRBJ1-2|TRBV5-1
TGCGCCAGCAGCTCCGGCATTATGAAGATGAAGAATTTCTATGGCTACACCTTC
CASSSGIMKMKNFYGYTF
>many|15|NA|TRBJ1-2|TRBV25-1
TGTGCCAGCAGTGAATACGGAGGGGGAAACTATGGCTACACCTTC
CASSEYGGGNYGYTF
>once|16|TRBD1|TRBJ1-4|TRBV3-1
TGTGCCAGCAGCACGGACAGGGAGTGGGCTGGCGAAAAACTGTTTTTT
CASSTDREWAGEKLFF
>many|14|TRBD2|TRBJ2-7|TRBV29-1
TGCAGCGTTGTGTGGACTAGCGGCTCCTACGAGCAGTACTTC
CSVVWTSGSYEQYF
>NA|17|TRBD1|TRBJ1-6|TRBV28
TGTGCCAGCAGTCCGCTGACAGGGGTCGGTTATAATTCACCCCTCCACTTT
CASSPLTGVGYNSPLHF
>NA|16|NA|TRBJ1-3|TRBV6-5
TGTGCCAGCAGTTACTCCTCGAGGAACTCTGGAAACACCATATATTTT
CASSYSSRNSGNTIYF
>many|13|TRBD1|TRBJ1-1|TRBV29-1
TGCAGCGAACAGGGGGCTACGAACACTGAAGCTTTCTTT
CSEQGATNTEAFF
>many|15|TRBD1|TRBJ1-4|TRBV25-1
TGTGCCAGCAGTGAAAGAAGGGGGCAGGATGAAAAACTGTTTTTT
CASSERRGQDEKLFF
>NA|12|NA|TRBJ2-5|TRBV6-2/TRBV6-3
TGTGCCAGCAGTTACTTTTTGGAGACCCAGTACTTC
CASSYFLETQYF
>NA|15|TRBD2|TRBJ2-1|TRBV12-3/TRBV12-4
TGTGCCAGCAGGGGACGGGCTAGCGGGAGCGATGAGCAGTTCTTC
CASRGRASGSDEQFF
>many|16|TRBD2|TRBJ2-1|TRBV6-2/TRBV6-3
TGTGCCAGCAGGCCGGGGACTAGCGGGAGTAGGAATGAGCAGTTCTTC
CASRPGTSGSRNEQFF
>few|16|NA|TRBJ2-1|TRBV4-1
TGCGCCAGCAGCCAAGTGGACTTGGTCTCCTACAATGAGCAGTTCTTC
CASSQVDLVSYNEQFF
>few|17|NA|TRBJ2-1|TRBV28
TGTGCCAGCAGTTCCCGATTCGAGTCACGCTGGGATAATGAGCAGTTCTTC
CASSSRFESRWDNEQFF
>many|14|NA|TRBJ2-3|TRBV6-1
TGTGCCAGCCACACGACTTCCTCCACAGATACGCAGTATTTT
CASHTTSSTDTQYF
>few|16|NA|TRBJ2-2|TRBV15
TGTGCCACCAGTAACCGTATCGGATATAACACCGGGGAGCTGTTTTTT
CATSNRIGYNTGELFF
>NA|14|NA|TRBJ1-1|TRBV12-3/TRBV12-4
TGTGCCAGCAGTTTAATCTGGGGTGGAACTGAAGCTTTCTTT
CASSLIWGGTEAFF
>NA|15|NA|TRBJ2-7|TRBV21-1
TGTGCCAGCAGCAAAGCGCAGGGGCCCCCGTACGAGCAGTACTTC
CASSKAQGPPYEQYF
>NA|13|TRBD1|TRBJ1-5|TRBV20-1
TGCAGCGCAGGGGGACTTGACAATCAGCCCCAGCATTTT
CSAGGLDNQPQHF
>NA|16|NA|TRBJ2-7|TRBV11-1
TGTGCCAGCAGCTTTGGTGCTGCAAACACGGGGTACGAGCAGTACTTC
CASSFGAANTGYEQYF
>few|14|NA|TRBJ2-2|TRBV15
TGTGCCACCAAGAGCACGGAGAACACCGGGGAGCTGTTTTTT
CATKSTENTGELFF
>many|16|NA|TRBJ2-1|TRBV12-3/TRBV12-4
TGTGCCAGCAGTCCCCGGGGTAGCGGCTCCTACAATGAGCAGTTCTTC
CASSPRGSGSYNEQFF
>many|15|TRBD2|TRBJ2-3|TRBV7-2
TGTGCCAGCAGCTTGACTAGCCCTAGCACAGATACGCAGTATTTT
CASSLTSPSTDTQYF
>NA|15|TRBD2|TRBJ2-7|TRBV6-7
TGTGCTAGCAGACCTAGCGGGACTACATACAACGAGCAGTACTTC
CASRPSGTTYNEQYF
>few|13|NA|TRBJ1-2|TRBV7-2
TGTGCCATCCAGACAGATGGCTTCGGGGGCTACACCTTC
CAIQTDGFGGYTF
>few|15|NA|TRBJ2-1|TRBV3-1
TGTGCCAGCAGCCAAAGTGGGAGGCCCTACAATGAGCAGTTCTTC
CASSQSGRPYNEQFF
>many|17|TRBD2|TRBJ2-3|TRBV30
TGTGCCTGGATCCCACTAGCGGGTTCCCCTAGCACAGATACGCAGTATTTT
CAWIPLAGSPSTDTQYF
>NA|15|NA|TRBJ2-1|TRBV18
TGTGCCAGCTCCTCCACGGCAGGGCACTACAATGAGCAGTTCTTC
CASSSTAGHYNEQFF
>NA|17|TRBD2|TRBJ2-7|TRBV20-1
TGCAGTGCTAGAGATCGCCAGACTAGCGGGAGCCCTTACGAGCAGTACTTC
CSARDRQTSGSPYEQYF
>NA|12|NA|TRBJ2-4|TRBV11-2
TGTGCCAGCAGCCCCGGGCCGTACATTCAGTACTTC
CASSPGPYIQYF
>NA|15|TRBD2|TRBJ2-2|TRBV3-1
TGTGCCAGCAGAGGACTAGCGGGAGGCACCGGGGAGCTGTTTTTT
CASRGLAGGTGELFF
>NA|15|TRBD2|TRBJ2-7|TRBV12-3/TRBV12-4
TGTGCCAGTATAGACGGGACTAGCGGTCTCTACGAGCAGTACTTC
CASIDGTSGLYEQYF
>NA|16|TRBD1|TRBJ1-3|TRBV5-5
TGTGCCAGCAGCCTACAGGGGGCCGCCTCTGGAAACACCATATATTTT
CASSLQGAASGNTIYF
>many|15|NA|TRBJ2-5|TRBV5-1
TGCGCCAGCAGCTCCCTCGGACGGTCCCAAGAGACCCAGTACTTC
CASSSLGRSQETQYF
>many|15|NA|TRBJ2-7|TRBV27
TGTGCCAGCAGTTTAGGGGGGACAGAATTTCGCGAGCAGTACTTC
CASSLGGTEFREQYF
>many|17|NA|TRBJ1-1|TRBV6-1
TGTGCCAGCAGTGACCAGGGATTCCGATCCAAGAACACTGAAGCTTTCTTT
CASSDQGFRSKNTEAFF
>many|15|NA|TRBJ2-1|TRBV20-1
TGCAGTGCTAGAGTGGCTAGAATCTCCTACAATGAGCAGTTCTTC
CSARVARISYNEQFF
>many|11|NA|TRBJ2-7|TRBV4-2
TGTGCCAGCAGCCAAGATGGCGAGCAGTACTTC
CASSQDGEQYF
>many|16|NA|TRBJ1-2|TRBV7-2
TGTGCCAGCAGCTTAGAGGCGGGGCTCCTTTACTATGGCTACACCTTC
CASSLEAGLLYYGYTF
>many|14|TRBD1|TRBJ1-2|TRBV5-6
TGTGCCAGCAGCTTGGGACAGGGCTGGTATGGCTACACCTTC
CASSLGQGWYGYTF
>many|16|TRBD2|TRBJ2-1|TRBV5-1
TGCGCCAGCAGCTTGGGTGCGGGAGGCCAATACAATGAGCAGTTCTTC
CASSLGAGGQYNEQFF
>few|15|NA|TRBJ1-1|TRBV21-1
TGTGCCAGCAGCAAAGGAGCAGCAGGGGTAACTGAAGCTTTCTTT
CASSKGAAGVTEAFF
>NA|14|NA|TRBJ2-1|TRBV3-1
TGTGCCAGCAGCCAAGATCCCTACATCAATGAGCAGTTCTTC
CASSQDPYINEQFF
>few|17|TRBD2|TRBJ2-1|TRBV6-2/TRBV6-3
TGTGCCAGCAGCCGCCGGGAGGGTGTAACCTACTACAATGAGCAGTTCTTC
CASSRREGVTYYNEQFF
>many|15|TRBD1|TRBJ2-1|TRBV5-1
TGCGCCAGCAGCGCACAGGGGGCCTCTTACAATGAGCAGTTCTTC
CASSAQGASYNEQFF
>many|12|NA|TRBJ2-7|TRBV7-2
TGTGCCAGCAGCCCCCGCTCCTACGAGCAGTACTTC
CASSPRSYEQYF
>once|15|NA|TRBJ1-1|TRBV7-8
TGTGCCAGCAGCGTCGAAGGGGCTTCCAACACTGAAGCTTTCTTT
CASSVEGASNTEAFF
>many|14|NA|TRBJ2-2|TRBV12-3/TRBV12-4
TGTGCCAGCCAGGCCCCTGGGATGGTCGGGGAGCTGTTTTTT
CASQAPGMVGELFF
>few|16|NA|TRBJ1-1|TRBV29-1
TGCAGCGTTGAAGGTGAGGGGGGGGCAGGGGCCCCTGAAGCTTTCTTT
CSVEGEGGAGAPEAFF
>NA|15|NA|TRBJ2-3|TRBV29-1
TGCAGCGTTGACTCTAGGGCCCCTAGCACAGATACGCAGTATTTT
CSVDSRAPSTDTQYF
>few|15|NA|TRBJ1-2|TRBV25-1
TGTGCCAGCAGTGAACATTTACAGGGCCCCTATGGCTACACCTTC
CASSEHLQGPYGYTF